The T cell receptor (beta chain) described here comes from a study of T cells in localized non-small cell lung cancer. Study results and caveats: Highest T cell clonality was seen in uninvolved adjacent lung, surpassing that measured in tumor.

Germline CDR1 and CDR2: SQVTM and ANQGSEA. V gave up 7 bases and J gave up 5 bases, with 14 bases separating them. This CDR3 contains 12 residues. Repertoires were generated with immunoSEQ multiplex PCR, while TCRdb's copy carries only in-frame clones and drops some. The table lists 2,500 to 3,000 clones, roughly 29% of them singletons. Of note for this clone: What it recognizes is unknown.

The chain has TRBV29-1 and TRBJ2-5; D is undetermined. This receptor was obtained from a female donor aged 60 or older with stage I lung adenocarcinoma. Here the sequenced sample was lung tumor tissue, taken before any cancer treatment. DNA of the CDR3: TGCAGCGGACGGAGTTCCCTTGAGACCCAGTACTTC. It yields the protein CSGRSSLETQYF.